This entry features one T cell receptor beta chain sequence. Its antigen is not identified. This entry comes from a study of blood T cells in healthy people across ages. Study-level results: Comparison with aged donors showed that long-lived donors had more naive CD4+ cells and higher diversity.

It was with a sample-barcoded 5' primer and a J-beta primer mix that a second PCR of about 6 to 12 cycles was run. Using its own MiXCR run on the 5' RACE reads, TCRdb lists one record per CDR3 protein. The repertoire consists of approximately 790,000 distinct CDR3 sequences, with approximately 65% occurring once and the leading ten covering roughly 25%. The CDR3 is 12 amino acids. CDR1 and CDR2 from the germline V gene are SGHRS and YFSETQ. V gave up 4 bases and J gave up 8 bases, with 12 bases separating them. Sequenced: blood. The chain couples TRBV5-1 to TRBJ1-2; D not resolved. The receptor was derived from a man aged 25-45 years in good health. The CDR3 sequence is CASSLLGNGYTF. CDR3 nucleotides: TGCGCCAGCAGCCTGCTAGGGAACGGCTACACCTTC.